Included here is one T cell receptor beta chain sequence, with context. This receptor's antigen is unknown. Base qualities are not provided; no much larger clone lies one nucleotide away. The CDR3 regions of human TCRbeta chains were analyzed by immunosequencing. Per the original workflow: TCRs in the repertoires were compared against a reference library of SARS-CoV-2-specific TCRs that had been generated with the MIRA antigen-specificity platform. Breadth was defined as the fraction of unique TCRs that were SARS-CoV-2-associated, and depth was defined as the fraction of total T cells that were SARS-CoV-2-associated. Each spike-specific TCR was assigned to its reactive spike region and to a CD4 or CD8 class using the MIRA data. Log10-transformed breadth and depth values were compared by one-way ANOVA with Sidak's multiple comparisons tests. TCRdb re-hosts the immuneACCESS table, in-frame sequences only. Its copies lack some clones; in the studies checked, an unresolved V gene accounts for under half of them, and the cause for the rest is not known. V, J and clone size derive from that table, while D and trimming were established from the DNA sequence. The sample yields about 130,000 clones; more than 85% were counted once. Approximately 0.85% of the sample is in the top ten clones.

The sample's time point label, in plain terms: baseline before first vaccination. The vaccinee samples were drawn from two UK trials, COV001 and COV002, one of which was a single-blind randomized controlled phase 2/3 trial testing AZD1222 (ChAdOx1 nCoV-19) in healthy adults. Trial participant PBMC samples were collected at day 0 and day 28 after the second dose for TCRbeta chain sequencing. The data were obtained in a study of T cell responses to AZD1222 COVID-19 vaccine (dated by TCRdb to about 2021). Regarding the research as a whole: Because spike-specific TCR depth and breadth did not differ between the two schedules, AZD1222 recipients who got a second dose at roughly 4 weeks were pooled with those who got a second dose at roughly 12 weeks. A total of 230 to 250 trial participants underwent TCR sequencing, of whom about 200 received two doses of AZD1222 and some 25 received two doses of the MenACWY control vaccine. Trial participants were enrolled into age subgroups of 18-55, 56-69 and 70-plus years, which contained about 150, 27 and 61 TCR-sequenced participants, respectively.

Trimming removed 2 bases from V and 4 bases from J; the gene matches leave 3 bases unexplained. From the cysteine up to the phenylalanine, the CDR3 has a length of 14 residues. The read is trimmed to its CDR3 DNA, 42 bases read in frame from base 1. Per the germline V gene (reference sequence), GTSNPN is the CDR1 and SVGIG is the CDR2. Study-level results and caveats: The vaccine-associated CD4 TCRs covered the entire spike protein, and the dominant responses fell in regions 160-218 and 743-854. Conclusions about previously exposed vaccinees are limited because only a handful of AZD1222 recipients were SARS-CoV-2 seropositive at baseline. In the small 56-69-year group, the increase in depth fell short of significance, most likely because of low power. Because no samples from the day 14 peak response were available, repertoires could be characterized only after the peak T cell response. Reportedly, close to half of the unique spike-specific TCRs recognized epitopes lying outside the regions that are mutated in the B.1.351 and B.1.1.7 variants. After two AZD1222 doses, spike-specific TCR breadth and depth were significantly higher than at day 0 and than in MenACWY recipients. Most participants were white British and females outnumbered males, and the authors suggested that clonal diversity may have been underestimated.

The chain is made from TRBV30 and TRBJ1-5; the junction holds 9 bases that match TRBD1. This receptor was obtained from an adult in good health. The source material was peripheral blood, sampled on day 0 of AZD1222 vaccination. The CDR3 in this case is CAWSKTGGNQPQHF. Read as DNA, the sequence is TGTGCCTGGAGTAAGACAGGGGGGAATCAGCCCCAGCATTTT.